The rows below give T cell receptor beta chains drawn from one sample of a study of T cell changes during pregnancy in multiple sclerosis. The data were produced by immunoSEQ multiplex PCR, yet TCRdb's version contains in-frame clones alone and is incomplete. Among some 87,000 clones, roughly 92% were seen once, and the ten largest hold more than 2.5%. This sample comprised peripheral blood, obtained in the first trimester of pregnancy. These receptors were taken from a female donor with multiple sclerosis, enrolled in a pregnancy study. CDR3s include the opening cysteine and the closing phenylalanine or tryptophan. A D gene is named only where the DNA matches it firmly. Expanded clones get a size class; other rows say once, few or many, or leave the size out.

size: .; V: TRBV28; D: .; J: TRBJ1-4; DNA: TGTGCCAGCAAAACAGGCGTTGAAAAACTGTTTTTT; CDR3: CASKTGVEKLFF
size: .; V: TRBV5-6; D: .; J: TRBJ1-1; DNA: TGTGCCAGCACCTGGTGGTCGGGCACTGAAGCTTTCTTT; CDR3: CASTWWSGTEAFF
size: .; V: TRBV5-1; D: .; J: TRBJ2-2; DNA: TGCGCCAGCAGCCTGACAGATCCGAACACCGGGGAGCTGTTTTTT; CDR3: CASSLTDPNTGELFF
size: few; V: TRBV7-8; D: .; J: TRBJ2-7; DNA: TGTGCCAGCAGCTTAGTTCTAGGTGGAACCTACGAGCAGTACTTC; CDR3: CASSLVLGGTYEQYF
size: .; V: TRBV4-2; D: .; J: TRBJ2-2; DNA: TGTGCCAGCAGCCAAGATACATTGCACGGGAGACCCGGGGAGCTGTTTTTT; CDR3: CASSQDTLHGRPGELFF
size: .; V: TRBV2; D: .; J: TRBJ2-2; DNA: TGTGCCAGCAGTGAAGAGCGGGCCGGGGAGCTGTTTTTT; CDR3: CASSEERAGELFF
size: .; V: TRBV27; D: TRBD1; J: TRBJ1-2; DNA: TGTGCCAGCAGTCCTGGGTCCAGGGGGTTGAGAGGCTACACCTTC; CDR3: CASSPGSRGLRGYTF
size: .; V: TRBV2; D: TRBD2; J: TRBJ2-3; DNA: TGTGCCAGCAGTAAACCGGGACTAGCACACACAGATACGCAGTATTTT; CDR3: CASSKPGLAHTDTQYF
size: .; V: TRBV10-3; D: .; J: TRBJ1-1; DNA: TGTGCCATCAAACAAGACACTGAAGCTTTCTTT; CDR3: CAIKQDTEAFF
size: .; V: TRBV10-3; D: .; J: TRBJ2-3; DNA: TGTGCCTCCGGGTCGGGGGGCACAGATACGCAGTATTTT; CDR3: CASGSGGTDTQYF
size: .; V: TRBV6-5; D: .; J: TRBJ2-7; DNA: TGTGCCAGCAGTTACTCTGACACACTCGAGCAGTACTTC; CDR3: CASSYSDTLEQYF
size: few; V: TRBV9; D: .; J: TRBJ2-3; DNA: TGTGCCAGCAGCTCCGAGGGCACAGATACGCAGTATTTT; CDR3: CASSSEGTDTQYF
size: .; V: TRBV28; D: .; J: TRBJ1-5; DNA: TGTGCCAGCAGTTTGGGACACGAGAATCAGCCCCAGCATTTT; CDR3: CASSLGHENQPQHF